One TCR beta chain is described in this entry. The length of the CDR3 is 15 residues. The V gene's germline CDR1 is KGHSH and CDR2 LQKENI. V lost 10 bases to trimming and J lost 4 bases; unmatched junction nucleotides: 13. TCR alpha and beta CDR3 regions were amplified from RNA using iRepertoire nested multiplex PCR. TCRdb fed the multiplex PCR reads into MiXCR, producing one record per CDR3 protein. The sample consists of around 170,000 distinct CDR3 sequences, around 40% of them appearing once. These data belong to a study of glioma-infiltrating T cells. This clonotype was obtained from a human donor with low-grade glioma or glioblastoma, undergoing nonglioma brain surgery, or in good health (not recorded which). The V gene is TRBV18, the J gene TRBJ2-1, with 7 bases aligning to TRBD2. The material sequenced was glioma tissue, nonneoplastic brain tissue, or PBMCs (not recorded which). The CDR3 DNA reads as TGTGCCACCTACCTGAAAGCGGGAAGTTACAATGAGCAGTTCTTC. Its protein product is CATYLKAGSYNEQFF. Together with reference TRBV18 and TRBJ2-1, the CDR3 gives the full variable domain: NAGVMQNPRHLVRRRGQEARLRCSPMKGHSHVYWYRQLPEEGLKFMVYLQKENIIDESGMPKERFSAEFPKEGPSILRIQQVVRGDSAAYFCATYLKAGSYNEQFFGPGTRLTVL.